The 17 T cell receptor beta chains presented below share a single source sample, sequenced in a study of circulating CD8 cells and anti-PD-1 response in melanoma. Live CD3+CD8+TCRalphabeta+ cells were sorted into four subsets by PD-1 and/or TIGIT. TCR libraries were prepared from roughly 15 ng of total RNA with the QIAseq Immune Repertoire TCR panel. TCRdb itself ran the reads through MiXCR, one entry per CDR3 protein. The table records about 2,500 distinct CDR3 sequences, 7.9% of them present only once. The sequencing used CD8+ T cells from PBMCs, collected at baseline or after one month of anti-PD-1 therapy (not recorded which). Every receptor here comes from a human donor with melanoma.

By share, this clonotype counts as large. The CDR3 DNA sequence: TGTGCCAGCCGTTCCACTAGCGGGGACTACAATGAGCAGTTCTTC. Translated, it gives CASRSTSGDYNEQFF. The chain is built from TRBV5-4 and TRBJ2-1, with 10 bases identical to TRBD2. J lost 3 bases, V lost 7 bases, and 7 bases had no gene match. CDR3 length: 15 amino acids. CDR1 is SGHNT and CDR2 is YYREEE in the germline V gene (reference sequence).

To note about this clonotype: Germline and junction disagree at one end, which may indicate a read error. The chain recombines TRBV7-2 with TRBJ2-5; TRBD2 might be the D (6 bases). There are 16 residues in the CDR3. Germline V gives CDR1 SGHTA, CDR2 FQGNSA. CDR3: CASSPVFSGFQETRYF. The CDR3 DNA follows: TGTGCCAGCAGCCCTGTTTTCAGCGGGTTCCAAGAGACCCGGTACTTC.

By share of the sample, this clonotype is medium-sized. The chain has TRBV27 and TRBJ2-7, with 8 bases that match TRBD2. Germline CDR1 reads MNHEY; CDR2 reads SMNVEV (reference sequence). The CDR3 runs 15 residues. The ends lost 2 bases at V and 0 bases at J; junction bases unmatched: 3. The CDR3 spells CASSLIAGSSYEQYF. Written as DNA, the CDR3 is TGTGCCAGCAGTTTAATAGCGGGGAGCTCCTACGAGCAGTACTTC.

This chain connects TRBV28 to TRBJ2-7; D is perhaps TRBD1 (6 bases). The CDR3 is 14 amino acids. The germline V and J ends were trimmed by 2 bases and 4 bases, with 12 bases remaining between them. The germline gives CDR1 MDHEN, CDR2 SYDVKM. CDR3 region: CASSLEGRGYEQYF. CDR3 nucleotides: TGTGCCAGCAGTTTAGAAGGAAGGGGGTACGAGCAGTACTTC.

By sample share, this clonotype is medium-sized. The rearrangement uses TRBV7-2 and TRBJ1-6; no firm D call. The CDR3 sequence is 13 residues long. Deletions cut 7 bases from V and 9 bases from J, with 13 bases between. CDR1 and CDR2 from the germline V gene are SGHTA and FQGNSA. Here the CDR3 reads CASNGGAGSPLHF. The DNA of the CDR3 is TGTGCCAGCAACGGAGGCGCGGGTTCACCCCTCCACTTT.

This clonotype was counted a few times. The chain is built from TRBV5-6 and TRBJ2-7; the D is unclear. Germline CDR1 is SGHDT and CDR2 is YYEEEE. The CDR3 runs to 11 residues. V was clipped by 4 bases and J by 6 bases, with 8 bases between them. CDR3 protein: CASSLSAEQYF. The CDR3 nucleotides are TGTGCCAGCAGCCTTTCGGCCGAGCAGTACTTC.

This clonotype qualifies as medium-sized. The gene calls are TRBV2 and TRBJ2-1; 11 nucleotides agree with TRBD2. The CDR3 spans 14 residues. The junction had 3 bases not matched to a gene; V was cut back by 4 bases and J by 7 bases. In germline, CDR1 is SNHLY, CDR2 FYNNEI. The CDR3 is CASSGSGGVNEQFF. CDR3 sequence (DNA): TGTGCCAGCAGTGGTAGCGGGGGGGTTAATGAGCAGTTCTTC.

This clonotype ranks as medium-sized. The chain is built from TRBV7-3 and TRBJ2-3; possibly TRBD2 for D (6 bases). Germline V CDR1 and CDR2: SGHTA, FQGTGA. The V end was cut by 3 bases, the J end by 2 bases, with 9 bases between. The length of the CDR3 is 14 residues. The CDR3 coding sequence is TGTGCCAGCAGCTTGGGACTTCCCACAGATACGCAGTATTTT. This sequence encodes CASSLGLPTDTQYF.

By proportion, this clonotype is medium-sized. This chain uses TRBV4-1 with TRBJ2-3; D unclear. Per germline, CDR1 MGHRA and CDR2 YSYEKL. The CDR3 is 14 residues long. Trimming removed 1 base from V and 2 bases from J, with 7 bases in between. The CDR3 reads CASSQGINTDTQYF. CDR3 in DNA: TGCGCCAGCAGCCAAGGAATAAACACAGATACGCAGTATTTT.

This clonotype occurred a few times. The chain carries TRBV3-1 and TRBJ2-3; D uncertain. V lost 0 bases, J lost 7 bases, and 17 bases lay in between. The CDR3 length is 16 residues. The germline CDR1 and CDR2 sequences are LGHDT and YNNKEL (reference sequence). This chain's CDR3 is CASSQDHPASDYTQYF. The CDR3 coding sequence is TGTGCCAGCAGCCAAGATCACCCCGCCTCCGACTATACGCAGTATTTT.

In its sample, this clonotype ranks as medium-sized (0.01 to 0.1%). This chain uses TRBV29-1 with TRBJ2-3; D remains ambiguous. This CDR3 region has 13 residues. Trimming pared 6 bases from V and 0 bases from J, leaving 10 bases between. CDR1 and CDR2 (germline): SQVTM, ANQGSEA. CDR3 DNA: TGCAGCGTCCGGACCCCTAGCACAGATACGCAGTATTTT. This encodes CSVRTPSTDTQYF.

This clonotype ranks as medium-sized. The J gene is TRBJ2-3, the V gene TRBV11-2; no definite D call. The CDR3 has 16 residues. CDR1 is SGHAT and CDR2 is FQNNGV in the germline V gene. Trimming removed 6 bases at V and 5 bases at J, with 21 bases between. CDR3 sequence reads: CASRAPVPMVIDTQYF. The CDR3 nucleotides are TGTGCCAGCAGGGCCCCAGTCCCCATGGTGATAGATACGCAGTATTTT.

By frequency in the sample, this clonotype is medium-sized. The chain joins TRBV7-2 to TRBJ2-2; D is uncertain. Germline loops: CDR1 SGHTA, CDR2 FQGNSA. The V end lost 1 base, the J end lost 4 bases, and 16 bases lay between the germline ends. This CDR3 has 17 residues. The CDR3 loop reads CASSLDTATISTGELFF. The CDR3 nucleotides read TGTGCCAGCAGCTTAGACACAGCCACAATCTCCACCGGGGAGCTGTTTTTT.

About this clonotype itself: An end of the junction does not agree with germline; a read error may underlie this. The chain employs TRBV19 and TRBJ1-1, with D unclear. Germline CDR1 and CDR2: LNHDA and SQIVND (reference sequence). This CDR3 comprises 13 residues. The DNA of the CDR3 is TGTGCCACCGAGTCCAGTTTGAACACTGAAGCTTCCTTT. It yields the protein CATESSLNTEASF.

This clonotype is labeled as medium-sized (0.01 to 0.1%). The chain recombines TRBV11-1 with TRBJ2-7; either TRBD1 or TRBD2 may fit D (6 bases each). The germline V gene has CDR1 SGHAT and CDR2 FQDESV (reference sequence). The CDR3 consists of 15 residues. The V end was cut by 1 base, the J end by 4 bases, with 14 bases between. The CDR3 region has the DNA TGTGCCAGCAGCTTAGTGTCGGGGGCCCCTTACGAGCAGTACTTC. Its translation is CASSLVSGAPYEQYF.

By its share, this clonotype is medium-sized. The chain recombines TRBV5-6 with TRBJ2-7; possibly TRBD2 for D (5 bases). The CDR3 is 14 residues long. Looked up from germline, CDR1 is SGHDT and CDR2 is YYEEEE. Trimming took 4 bases from V and 2 from J, leaving 13 bases between them. CDR3 in DNA: TGTGCCAGCAGCCCCCTGGGAGTAACCTACGAGCAGTACTTC. Encoded protein: CASSPLGVTYEQYF.

This clonotype was seen more than once but under ten times. CDR3 sequence: CASGDNEQFF. Here the CDR3 DNA reads TGTGCCAGTGGGGACAATGAGCAGTTCTTC. The chain is built from TRBV19 and TRBJ2-1, with no clear D. The CDR3 contains 10 residues. Germline V gives CDR1 LNHDA, CDR2 SQIVND (reference sequence). Trimming took 8 bases from V and 5 from J, leaving 4 bases between them.